Below, 10 T cell receptor beta chains from the same sample are listed, as sequenced in a study of CD8+CD57+ T cells in acquired aplastic anemia. The template for TCR beta VDJ and CDR3 sequence profiling was genomic DNA. TCRdb ran MiXCR on the reads and lists one entry per CDR3 protein. The sample has around 400,000 distinct CDR3 sequences, 55% to 70% seen once. Sample: sorted CD4+, CD8+, or CD8+CD57+ T cells (not recorded which) from PBMCs. The receptors shown here come from a human donor in good health, serving as a control.

J is TRBJ1-5 and V is TRBV7-3, with D uncertain. V was clipped by 2 bases and J by 11 bases, with 16 bases between them. The CDR3 is 14 residues long. The germline gives CDR1 SGHTA, CDR2 FQGTGA. CDR3 amino acids: CASSLGVARRAQHF. The CDR3 region has the DNA TGTGCCAGCAGCTTAGGGGTAGCGAGGAGGGCCCAGCATTTT.

Notes on this clonotype: One junction end disagrees with the germline gene, perhaps due to a read error. This sequence joins TRBV7-2 and TRBJ1-6; D unresolved. Germline-derived CDR1 and CDR2 are SGHTA and FQGNSA. The CDR3 consists of 14 residues. The CDR3 DNA follows: TGTGCCAGCAGACCATGGGCAGGTAATTCGCCCCTGCACTTT. This encodes CASRPWAGNSPLHF.

Here the CDR3 reads CASTGGGEKLFF. The CDR3, as DNA: TGTGCCAGCACAGGGGGCGGAGAAAAACTGTTTTTT. The gene calls are TRBV12-3 or TRBV12-4 and TRBJ1-4; 8 bases are shared with TRBD1. The CDR3 length is 12 residues. V dropped 7 bases and J dropped 8; count of bases not matched to a gene: 3.

Concerning this clonotype: This may stem from a read error, because a much larger clone lies one nucleotide away. The CDR3: CASSRERGGRWTDTQYF. The CDR3 DNA is TGTGCCAGCAGCCGAGAGCGGGGGGGCCGTTGGACAGATACGCAGTATTTT. The gene calls are TRBV4-2 and TRBJ2-3, with 10 bases identical to TRBD2. Per the germline V gene, CDR1 is LGHNA and CDR2 is YNFKEQ. The CDR3 extends over 17 amino acids. J was trimmed by 3 bases and V by 4 bases; bases with no gene match: 10.

This chain connects TRBV5-4 to TRBJ2-5; D is ambiguous. Germline V lookup: CDR1 SGHNT, CDR2 YYREEE (reference sequence). V lost 0 bases, J lost 9 bases, and 6 bases lay in between. CDR3 length equals 11 residues. The CDR3 DNA follows: TGTGCCAGCAGCTTGGCGATCGCCCAGTACTTC. Protein sequence: CASSLAIAQYF.

This clonotype was counted a few times. The gene calls are TRBV12-3 or TRBV12-4 and TRBJ2-4; D is uncertain. The CDR3 has 16 amino acids. The V gene lost 3 bases and the J gene lost 0 bases, with 12 bases spanning the gap. CDR3: CASSFEGFQAKNIQYF. CDR3 nucleotide sequence: TGTGCCAGCAGTTTCGAAGGGTTCCAAGCCAAAAACATTCAGTACTTC.

This clonotype has ten or more counts. No conserved phenylalanine or tryptophan ends this CDR3, so it is likely a read error. It is unclear where the CDR3 begins or ends on the DNA, so no DNA is shown, and the CDR3 is as TCRdb lists it. The chain carries TRBV7-9 and TRBJ2-7; TRBD1 is the table's D call, not checked against the DNA. Both ends counted, the CDR3 spans 13 residues. CDR1 is SEHNR and CDR2 is FQNEAQ in the germline V gene (reference sequence). The CDR3 region is CASSLDFGTGLHL.

The chain combines TRBV7-2 with TRBJ2-7; D is uncertain. The CDR3 spans 16 residues. Trimming removed 2 bases at V and 0 bases at J, with 14 bases between. In germline, CDR1 is SGHTA, CDR2 FQGNSA. The CDR3 bases are TGTGCCAGCAGCTTATTTTCGTCTGGTTCCTCCTACGAGCAGTACTTC. As protein: CASSLFSSGSSYEQYF.

The J gene is TRBJ1-2, the V gene TRBV9; 7 nucleotides match TRBD1. Germline CDR1 is SGDLS and CDR2 is YYNGEE. The CDR3 extends over 14 amino acids. The V gene end was trimmed by 0 bases and the J gene end by 7 bases; junction bases not matched to a gene: 6. CDR3 in amino acids: CASSVEIQGSGYTF. The CDR3 DNA sequence: TGTGCCAGCAGCGTAGAGATACAGGGGTCTGGCTACACCTTC.

This chain joins TRBV7-3 and TRBJ2-5; 7 positions match TRBD2. CDR1 is SGHTA and CDR2 is FQGTGA in the germline V gene. V shed 2 bases, J shed 11 bases, and the junction held 17 bases outside the gene matches. This CDR3 has 16 amino acids. CDR3 sequence: CASSLESTSIYEQQYF. The CDR3 nucleotides read TGTGCCAGCAGCTTAGAATCGACTAGCATCTACGAGCAGCAGTACTTC.